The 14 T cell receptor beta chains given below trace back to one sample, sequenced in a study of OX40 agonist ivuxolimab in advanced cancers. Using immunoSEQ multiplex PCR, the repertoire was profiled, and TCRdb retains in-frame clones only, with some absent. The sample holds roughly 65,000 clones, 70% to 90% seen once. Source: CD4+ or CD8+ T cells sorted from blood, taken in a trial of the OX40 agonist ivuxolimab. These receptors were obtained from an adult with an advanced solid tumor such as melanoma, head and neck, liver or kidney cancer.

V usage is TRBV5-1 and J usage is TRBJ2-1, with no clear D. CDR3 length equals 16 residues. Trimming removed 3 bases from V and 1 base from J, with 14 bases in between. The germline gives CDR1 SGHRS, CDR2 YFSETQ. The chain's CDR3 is CASSSHTLGSYNEQFF. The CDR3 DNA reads TGCGCCAGCAGCTCCCACACCCTCGGATCCTACAATGAGCAGTTCTTC.

The CDR3 sequence: CASSPEKVGTDTQYF. The CDR3 DNA is TGTGCCAGCAGCCCTGAGAAGGTGGGCACAGATACGCAGTATTTT. The V gene is TRBV7-9, the J gene TRBJ2-3; D gene ambiguous. The germline gives CDR1 SEHNR, CDR2 FQNEAQ (reference sequence). The CDR3 runs to 15 residues. V dropped 5 bases and J dropped 1 base, with 13 bases sitting between them.

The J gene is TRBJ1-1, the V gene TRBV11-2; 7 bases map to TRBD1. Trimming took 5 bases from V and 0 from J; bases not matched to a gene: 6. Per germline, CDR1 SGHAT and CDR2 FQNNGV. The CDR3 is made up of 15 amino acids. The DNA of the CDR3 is TGTGCCAGCAGCCCCGGGACAGTTATGAACACTGAAGCTTTCTTT. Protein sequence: CASSPGTVMNTEAFF. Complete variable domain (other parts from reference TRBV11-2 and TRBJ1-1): EAGVAQSPRYKIIEKRQSVAFWCNPISGHATLYWYQQILGQGPKLLIQFQNNGVVDDSQLPKDRFSAERLKGVDSTLKIQPAKLEDSAVYLCASSPGTVMNTEAFFGQGTRLTVV.

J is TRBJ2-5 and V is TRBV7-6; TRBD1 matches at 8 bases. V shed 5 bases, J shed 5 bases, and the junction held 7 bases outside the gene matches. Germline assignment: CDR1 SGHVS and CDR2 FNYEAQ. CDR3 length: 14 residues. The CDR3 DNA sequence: TGTGCCAGCAGCCTCGGACAGGGCCAGGAGACCCAGTACTTC. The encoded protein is CASSLGQGQETQYF. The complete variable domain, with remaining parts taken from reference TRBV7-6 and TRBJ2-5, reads GAGVSQSPRYKVTKRGQDVALRCDPISGHVSLYWYRQALGQGPEFLTYFNYEAQQDKSGLPNDRFSAERPEGSISTLTIQRTEQRDSAMYRCASSLGQGQETQYFGPGTRLLVL.

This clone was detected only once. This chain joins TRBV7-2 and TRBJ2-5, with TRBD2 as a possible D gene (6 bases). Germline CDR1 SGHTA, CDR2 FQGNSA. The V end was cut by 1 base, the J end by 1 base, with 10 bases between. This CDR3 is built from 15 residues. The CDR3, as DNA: TGTGCCAGCAGCTTAGATGGGGGGACCCAAGAGACCCAGTACTTC. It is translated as CASSLDGGTQETQYF. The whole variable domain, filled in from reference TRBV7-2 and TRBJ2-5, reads GAGVSQSPSNKVTEKGKDVELRCDPISGHTALYWYRQSLGQGLEFLIYFQGNSAPDKSGLPSDRFSAERTGGSVSTLTIQRTQQEDSAVYLCASSLDGGTQETQYFGPGTRLLVL.

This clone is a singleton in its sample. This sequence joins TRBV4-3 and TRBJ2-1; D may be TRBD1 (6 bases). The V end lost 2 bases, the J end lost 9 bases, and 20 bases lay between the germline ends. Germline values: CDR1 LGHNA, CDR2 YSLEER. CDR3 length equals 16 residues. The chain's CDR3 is CASSQNPHRVMGEQFF. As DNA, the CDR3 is TGCGCCAGCAGCCAAAATCCCCACAGGGTAATGGGTGAGCAGTTCTTC.

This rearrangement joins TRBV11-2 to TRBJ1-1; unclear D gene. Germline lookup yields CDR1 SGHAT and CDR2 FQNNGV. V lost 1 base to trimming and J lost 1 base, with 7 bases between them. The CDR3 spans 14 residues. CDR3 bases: TGTGCCAGCAGCTTAGTTGGGCCGAACACTGAAGCTTTCTTT. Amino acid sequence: CASSLVGPNTEAFF.

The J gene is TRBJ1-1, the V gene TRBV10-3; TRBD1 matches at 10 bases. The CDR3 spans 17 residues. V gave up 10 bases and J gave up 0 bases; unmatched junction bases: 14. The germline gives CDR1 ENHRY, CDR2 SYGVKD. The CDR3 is CATRDRGESGLNTEAFF. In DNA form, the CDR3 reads TGTGCCACCCGGGACAGGGGTGAGTCAGGTCTGAACACTGAAGCTTTCTTT.

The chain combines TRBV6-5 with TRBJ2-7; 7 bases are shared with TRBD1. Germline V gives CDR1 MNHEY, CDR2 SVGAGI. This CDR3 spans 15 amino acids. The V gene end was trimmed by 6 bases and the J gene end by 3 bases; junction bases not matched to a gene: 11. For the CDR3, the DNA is TGTGCCAGCAGCCGAGAGACGTGGGACAGCTACGAGCAGTACTTC. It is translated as CASSRETWDSYEQYF.

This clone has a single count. CDR3 amino acids: CASSDPSGANTEAFF. The CDR3 DNA reads TGTGCCAGCAGTGACCCCTCTGGGGCGAACACTGAAGCTTTCTTT. V is TRBV6-1 and J is TRBJ1-1, with D tentatively TRBD1 (5 bases). Trimming pared 3 bases from V and 1 base from J, leaving 12 bases between. The CDR3 contains 15 residues. The V gene's germline CDR1 is MNHNS and CDR2 SASEGT.

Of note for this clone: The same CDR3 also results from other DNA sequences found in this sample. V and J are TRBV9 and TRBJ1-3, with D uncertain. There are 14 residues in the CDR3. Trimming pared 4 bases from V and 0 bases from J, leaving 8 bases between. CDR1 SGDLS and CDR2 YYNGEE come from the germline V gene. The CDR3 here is CASSSQDSGNTIYF. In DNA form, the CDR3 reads TGTGCCAGCAGCTCTCAAGACTCTGGAAACACCATATATTTT. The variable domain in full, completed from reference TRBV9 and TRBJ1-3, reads DSGVTQTPKHLITATGQRVTLRCSPRSGDLSVYWYQQSLDQGLQFLIQYYNGEERAKGNILERFSAQQFPDLHSELNLSSLELGDSALYFCASSSQDSGNTIYFGEGSWLTVV.

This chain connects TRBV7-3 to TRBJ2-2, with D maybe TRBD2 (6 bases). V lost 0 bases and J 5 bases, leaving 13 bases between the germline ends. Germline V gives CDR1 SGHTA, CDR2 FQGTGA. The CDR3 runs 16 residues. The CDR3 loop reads CASSLTLVGSTGELFF. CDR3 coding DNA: TGTGCCAGCAGCTTAACGCTTGTCGGGAGTACCGGGGAGCTGTTTTTT.

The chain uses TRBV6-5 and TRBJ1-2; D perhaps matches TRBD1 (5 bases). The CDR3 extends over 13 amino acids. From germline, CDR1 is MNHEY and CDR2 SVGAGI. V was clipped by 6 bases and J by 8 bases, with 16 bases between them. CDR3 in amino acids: CASSHRDGNGYTF. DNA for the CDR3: TGTGCCAGCAGCCACCGGGACGGAAACGGCTACACCTTC.

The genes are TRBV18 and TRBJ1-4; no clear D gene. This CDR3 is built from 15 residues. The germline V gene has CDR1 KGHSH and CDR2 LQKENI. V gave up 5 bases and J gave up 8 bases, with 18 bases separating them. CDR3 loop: CASSSIKKPGEKLFF. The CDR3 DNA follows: TGTGCCAGCTCAAGCATAAAGAAACCCGGGGAAAAACTGTTTTTT.